A selection of T cell receptor beta chains follows, all from one sample in a study of blood T cell repertoires in COVID-19. Sequenced by immunoSEQ multiplex PCR; TCRdb stores in-frame clones only, minus some. The data show some 180,000 clones, with 65% to 85% seen just once and roughly 20% held by the top ten. Specimen: peripheral blood. All receptors derive from a woman aged 70-85 years who had recovered from COVID-19. Both conserved end residues are part of each CDR3. The D gene is left open where the match is weak. Size is omitted from some rows. Given values are once, few, many or a class for expanded clones.

TRBJ1-5 TRBV14 NA NA CASSQDGGARQPQHF TGTGCCAGCAGCCAAGATGGAGGGGCGCGGCAGCCCCAGCATTTT
TRBJ2-1 TRBV5-4 few TRBD2 CASSLAGGENEQFF TGTGCCAGCAGCTTGGCCGGGGGGGAGAATGAGCAGTTCTTC
TRBJ2-7 TRBV6-5 NA TRBD2 CASSYSSGSAYEQYF TGTGCCAGCAGTTACTCTAGCGGGAGCGCCTACGAGCAGTACTTC
TRBJ2-1 TRBV28 NA NA CASSSRGNEQFF TGTGCCAGCAGTTCCCGGGGCAATGAGCAGTTCTTC
TRBJ2-5 TRBV5-4 few TRBD2 CASSLGPLAGGGETQYF TGTGCCAGCAGCTTGGGCCCCCTAGCGGGGGGTGGAGAGACCCAGTACTTC
TRBJ1-2 TRBV11-2 NA NA CASSPGGDSRPFIGYTF TGTGCCAGCAGCCCAGGAGGCGATAGTCGTCCCTTCATAGGGTACACCTTC
TRBJ2-7 TRBV18 NA NA CASSLTPGTGTYEQYF TGTGCCAGCTCACTAACCCCCGGGACTGGAACCTACGAGCAGTACTTC
TRBJ2-7 TRBV18 NA TRBD2 CASSPWEGPAYEQYF TGTGCCAGCTCACCATGGGAGGGGCCGGCCTACGAGCAGTACTTC
TRBJ2-3 TRBV28 NA TRBD2 CASNSFPTSGDTDTQYF TGTGCCAGCAACTCCTTCCCCACTAGCGGGGACACAGATACGCAGTATTTT
TRBJ2-5 TRBV29-1 NA TRBD1 CSVYDRDQETQYF TGCAGCGTTTACGACAGGGACCAAGAGACCCAGTACTTC
TRBJ1-6 TRBV30 once NA CAWRSRVDSPLHF TGTGCCTGGAGGTCGAGGGTGGATTCACCCCTCCACTTT
TRBJ1-3 TRBV4-1 once NA CASSDTPAGGNTIYF TGCGCCAGCAGCGATACACCCGCGGGCGGAAACACCATATATTTT
TRBJ2-4 TRBV5-4 NA TRBD2 CASSLGGTSKNIQYF TGTGCCAGCAGCCTGGGGGGGACTAGCAAAAACATTCAGTACTTC
TRBJ1-5 TRBV5-6 many NA CASSHRRGQPQHF TGTGCCAGCAGCCACAGGCGGGGGCAGCCCCAGCATTTT
TRBJ1-2 TRBV5-6 NA TRBD1 CASSLVSGGGYTF TGTGCCAGCAGCTTGGTGTCAGGGGGTGGCTACACCTTC
TRBJ2-4 TRBV11-1 NA NA CASSHRGSRAKNIQYF TGTGCCAGCAGCCACCGGGGGTCAAGAGCCAAAAACATTCAGTACTTC
TRBJ2-3 TRBV5-1 NA NA CASSLGGPHTDTQYF TGCGCCAGCAGCTTGGGGGGGCCGCACACAGATACGCAGTATTTT
TRBJ2-1 TRBV4-1 NA NA CASSQEMGRGEQFF TGCGCCAGCAGCCAAGAAATGGGTCGGGGTGAGCAGTTCTTC
TRBJ2-2 TRBV9 NA TRBD2 CASSAARFGGRAWDTGELFF TGTGCCAGCAGCGCCGCCCGATTTGGCGGGAGGGCTTGGGACACCGGGGAGCTGTTTTTT
TRBJ1-2 TRBV5-1 NA NA CASSSGRSNYGYTF TGCGCCAGCAGCTCGGGTCGGTCTAACTATGGCTACACCTTC
TRBJ1-2 TRBV2 once TRBD1 CASSRTGANYGYTF TGTGCCAGCAGTCGGACAGGGGCTAACTATGGCTACACCTTC
TRBJ1-1 TRBV12-3/TRBV12-4 NA NA CASRPLRSAEAFF TGTGCCAGCAGGCCTCTGAGGAGCGCTGAAGCTTTCTTT
TRBJ1-1 TRBV5-1 few NA CASSLDGRNTEAFF TGCGCCAGCAGCTTGGATGGGAGGAACACTGAAGCTTTCTTT
TRBJ2-5 TRBV5-4 NA TRBD2 CASSLGGGTSREETQYF TGTGCCAGCAGCTTGGGTGGGGGGACTAGCCGGGAAGAGACCCAGTACTTC
TRBJ2-1 TRBV6-5 once NA CASRLRRPSYNEQFF TGTGCCAGCAGGCTCCGGAGACCCTCCTACAATGAGCAGTTCTTC
TRBJ1-1 TRBV5-1 few TRBD1 CASSPGTGGLEAFF TGCGCCAGCAGCCCGGGGACAGGGGGACTTGAAGCTTTCTTT
TRBJ2-7 TRBV18 NA TRBD2 CASSPPSGAGSEQYF TGTGCCAGCTCACCCCCCAGCGGAGCGGGGAGCGAGCAGTACTTC
TRBJ2-5 TRBV6-2/TRBV6-3 NA TRBD2 CASSPRLAAQKETQYF TGTGCCAGCAGCCCCCGACTAGCGGCACAAAAGGAGACCCAGTACTTC
TRBJ1-6 TRBV4-1 NA TRBD1 CASSQKTGVYNSPLHF TGCGCCAGCAGCCAGAAAACAGGGGTCTATAATTCACCCCTCCACTTT
TRBJ1-1 TRBV19 NA NA CASTDLGDTEAFF TGTGCCTCGACAGACCTAGGGGACACTGAAGCTTTCTTT
TRBJ1-1 TRBV15 NA NA CATSTRPDSTEAFF TGTGCCACCAGCACCCGGCCAGACAGCACTGAAGCTTTCTTT
TRBJ1-2 TRBV3-1/TRBV3-2 NA NA CASSQGEGRNGYTF TGTGCCAGCAGCCAGGGTGAGGGTCGGAATGGCTACACCTTC
TRBJ1-5 TRBV7-2 once TRBD1 CASSGGTGGQPQHF TGTGCCAGCAGCGGAGGGACAGGGGGTCAGCCCCAGCATTTT
TRBJ1-1 TRBV18 NA NA CASSPPKRGAFF TGTGCCAGCTCACCCCCGAAGCGGGGAGCTTTCTTT
TRBJ2-3 TRBV7-9 NA TRBD2 CASSPGLAGTTDTQYF TGTGCCAGCAGCCCTGGACTAGCGGGAACCACAGATACGCAGTATTTT
TRBJ1-2 TRBV5-1 NA NA CASSLSAGNYGYTF TGCGCCAGCAGCTTGTCGGCAGGGAACTATGGCTACACCTTC
TRBJ2-7 TRBV7-3 NA TRBD2 CASSHTSGYEQYF TGTGCCAGCAGCCACACTAGCGGCTACGAGCAGTACTTC
TRBJ1-4 TRBV4-2 once NA CASSQDRSNEKLFF TGTGCCAGCAGCCAAGATCGGAGTAATGAAAAACTGTTTTTT
TRBJ2-2 TRBV7-3 NA NA CASSAGTLNTGELFF TGTGCCAGCAGCGCCGGGACTCTCAACACCGGGGAGCTGTTTTTT
TRBJ1-2 TRBV6-4 NA TRBD1 CASSARQGSYGYTF TGTGCCAGCAGTGCCCGACAGGGGAGCTATGGCTACACCTTC
TRBJ1-1 TRBV23-1 once TRBD1 CASSQTSRGTANTEAFF TGCGCCAGCAGTCAAACATCCCGAGGGACAGCGAACACTGAAGCTTTCTTT
TRBJ1-2 TRBV21-1 NA NA CASNPGQGNNYGYTF TGTGCCAGCAACCCGGGACAGGGAAACAACTATGGCTACACCTTC
TRBJ2-7 TRBV19 once NA CASSKPGRVHEQYF TGTGCCAGTAGTAAGCCGGGCAGGGTGCACGAGCAGTACTTC
TRBJ2-3 TRBV6-4 NA TRBD1 CASSDGTGADTQYF TGTGCCAGCAGTGACGGGACAGGGGCAGATACGCAGTATTTT
TRBJ1-1 TRBV27 few TRBD1 CASTQAGTANTEAFF TGTGCCAGCACCCAGGCCGGGACAGCGAACACTGAAGCTTTCTTT
TRBJ2-5 TRBV3-1/TRBV3-2 NA TRBD2 CASSQTDLAGAEETQYF TGTGCCAGCAGCCAAACAGACCTAGCGGGGGCCGAGGAGACCCAGTACTTC
TRBJ2-2 TRBV10-1 NA TRBD1 CASSPGTANTGELFF TGCGCCAGCAGCCCTGGGACAGCAAACACCGGGGAGCTGTTTTTT
TRBJ1-1 TRBV29-1 NA NA CSVAGAGALVPEAFF TGCAGCGTCGCAGGGGCAGGGGCCCTGGTCCCTGAAGCTTTCTTT
TRBJ2-2 TRBV2 NA NA CASIRGQLTGELFF TGTGCCAGCATTAGAGGGCAGCTCACCGGGGAGCTGTTTTTT
TRBJ2-7 TRBV4-1 NA TRBD2 CASSLFGAGVGAYEQYF TGCGCCAGCAGCCTATTCGGAGCGGGAGTCGGCGCCTACGAGCAGTACTTC
TRBJ1-1 TRBV5-4 NA NA CASSRQAWNTEAFF TGTGCCAGCTCACGACAGGCCTGGAACACTGAAGCTTTCTTT
TRBJ1-5 TRBV6-1 NA TRBD1 CASSEFGTGNNQPQHF TGTGCCAGCAGTGAATTTGGGACAGGGAACAATCAGCCCCAGCATTTT
TRBJ2-1 TRBV6-2/TRBV6-3 NA TRBD2 CASSYSMTSGRPSSYNEQFF TGTGCCAGCAGTTACTCAATGACTAGCGGGAGGCCGTCCTCCTACAATGAGCAGTTCTTC
TRBJ2-3 TRBV18 NA TRBD1 CASSRDRGTDTQYF TGTGCCAGCTCCCGGGACAGAGGGACAGATACGCAGTATTTT
TRBJ1-4 TRBV28 NA NA CATRVQGGGPTNEKLFF TGTGCCACCCGGGTCCAGGGAGGAGGGCCAACTAATGAAAAACTGTTTTTT
TRBJ2-3 TRBV21-1 NA NA CATPGLAGVADTQYF TGTGCCACTCCGGGACTAGCGGGAGTGGCAGATACGCAGTATTTT
TRBJ1-5 TRBV30 NA TRBD1 CAWSVQGVNQPQHF TGTGCCTGGAGTGTACAGGGGGTCAATCAGCCCCAGCATTTT